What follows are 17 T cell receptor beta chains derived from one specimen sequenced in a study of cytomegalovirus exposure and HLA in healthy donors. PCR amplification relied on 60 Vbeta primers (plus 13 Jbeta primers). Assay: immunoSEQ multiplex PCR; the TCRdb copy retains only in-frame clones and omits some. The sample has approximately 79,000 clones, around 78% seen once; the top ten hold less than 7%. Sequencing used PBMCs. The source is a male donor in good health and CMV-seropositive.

The CDR3 region is CASTSAGLTDDEQYF. The CDR3 DNA sequence: TGTGCCAGCACTTCGGCGGGCCTCACGGATGACGAGCAGTACTTC. The chain employs TRBV6-5 and TRBJ2-7; D might be TRBD2 (5 bases). Per germline, CDR1 MNHEY and CDR2 SVGAGI. This CDR3 comprises 15 residues. V lost 7 bases to trimming and J lost 5 bases, with 21 bases between them.

The CDR3 nucleotides read TGTGCCAGTAGTATTCTGACAACCGGGGAGCTGTTTTTT. Translation gives CASSILTTGELFF. The chain joins TRBV19 to TRBJ2-2; D gene ambiguous. This CDR3 is 13 amino acids long. V gave up 3 bases and J gave up 5 bases, with 7 bases separating them. Germline CDR1 and CDR2: LNHDA and SQIVND (reference sequence).

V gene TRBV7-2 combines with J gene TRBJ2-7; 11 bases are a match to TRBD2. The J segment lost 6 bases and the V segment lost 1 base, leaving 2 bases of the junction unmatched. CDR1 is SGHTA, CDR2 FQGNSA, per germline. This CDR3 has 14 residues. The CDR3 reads CASSLVTSGTEQYF. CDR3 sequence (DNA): TGTGCCAGCAGCTTAGTGACTAGCGGGACCGAGCAGTACTTC.

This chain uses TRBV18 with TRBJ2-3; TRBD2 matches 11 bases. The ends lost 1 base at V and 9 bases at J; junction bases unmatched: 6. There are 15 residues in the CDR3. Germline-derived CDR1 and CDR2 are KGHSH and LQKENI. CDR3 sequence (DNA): TGTGCCAGCTCACCACTAGCGGGAGGGCCCGTGACGCAGTATTTT. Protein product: CASSPLAGGPVTQYF.

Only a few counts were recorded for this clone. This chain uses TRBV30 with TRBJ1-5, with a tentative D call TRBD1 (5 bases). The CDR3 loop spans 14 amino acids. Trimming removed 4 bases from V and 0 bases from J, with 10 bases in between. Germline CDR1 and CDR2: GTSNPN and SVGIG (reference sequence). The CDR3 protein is CAWNTQASNQPQHF. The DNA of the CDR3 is TGTGCCTGGAACACACAGGCTAGCAATCAGCCCCAGCATTTT.

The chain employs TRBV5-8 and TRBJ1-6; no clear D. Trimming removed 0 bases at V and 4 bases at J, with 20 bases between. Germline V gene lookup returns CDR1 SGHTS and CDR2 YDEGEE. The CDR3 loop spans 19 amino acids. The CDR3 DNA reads TGTGCCAGCAGCTTGGTTAGAGGCGCCGCAAGAAATTATAATTCACCCCTCCACTTT. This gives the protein CASSLVRGAARNYNSPLHF.

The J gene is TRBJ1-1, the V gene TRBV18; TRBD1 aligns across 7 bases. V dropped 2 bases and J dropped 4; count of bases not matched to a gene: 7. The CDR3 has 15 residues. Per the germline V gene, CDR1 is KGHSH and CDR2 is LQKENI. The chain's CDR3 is CASSPADRETTEAFF. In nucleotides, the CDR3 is TGTGCCAGCTCACCAGCCGACAGGGAGACCACTGAAGCTTTCTTT. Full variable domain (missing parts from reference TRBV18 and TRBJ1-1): NAGVMQNPRHLVRRRGQEARLRCSPMKGHSHVYWYRQLPEEGLKFMVYLQKENIIDESGMPKERFSAEFPKEGPSILRIQQVVRGDSAAYFCASSPADRETTEAFFGQGTRLTVV.

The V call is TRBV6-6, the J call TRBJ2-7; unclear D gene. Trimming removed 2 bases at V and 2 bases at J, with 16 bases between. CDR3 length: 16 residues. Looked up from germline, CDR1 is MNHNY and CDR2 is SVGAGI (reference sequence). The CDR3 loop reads CASSYTQHPQTYEQYF. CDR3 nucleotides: TGTGCCAGCAGTTACACCCAACATCCCCAGACCTACGAGCAGTACTTC.

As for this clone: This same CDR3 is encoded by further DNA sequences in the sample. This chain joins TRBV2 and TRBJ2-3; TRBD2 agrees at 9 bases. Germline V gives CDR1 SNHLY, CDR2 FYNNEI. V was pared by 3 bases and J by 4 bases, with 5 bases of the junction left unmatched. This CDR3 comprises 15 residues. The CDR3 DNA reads TGTGCCAGCAGTGAGGCGGGAGGGCCAGCAGATACGCAGTATTTT. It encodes CASSEAGGPADTQYF.

The DNA for the CDR3 is TGTGCCAGCAGCTCCTACCTGGGGGGGGGCGGGGGTGAGCAGTTCTTC. Translating it yields CASSSYLGGGGGEQFF. The chain joins TRBV5-4 to TRBJ2-1; D may be TRBD2 (7 bases). Germline V CDR1 and CDR2: SGHNT, YYREEE (reference sequence). The V and J ends lost 3 bases and 9 bases respectively, with 22 bases between them. The CDR3 sequence is 16 residues long.

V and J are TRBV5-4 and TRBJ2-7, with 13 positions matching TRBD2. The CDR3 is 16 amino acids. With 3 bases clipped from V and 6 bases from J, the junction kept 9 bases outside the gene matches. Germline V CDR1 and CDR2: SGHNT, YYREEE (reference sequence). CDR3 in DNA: TGTGCCAGCAGCTCTACGACTAGCGGGGGGAAAGTCGAGCAGTACTTC. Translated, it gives CASSSTTSGGKVEQYF.

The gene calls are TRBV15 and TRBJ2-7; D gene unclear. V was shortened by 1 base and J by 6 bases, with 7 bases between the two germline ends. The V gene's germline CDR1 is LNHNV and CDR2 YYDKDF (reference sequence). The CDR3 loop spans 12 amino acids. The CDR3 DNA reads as TGTGCCACCAGCAGAGGCTACCCCGAGCAGTACTTC. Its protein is CATSRGYPEQYF.

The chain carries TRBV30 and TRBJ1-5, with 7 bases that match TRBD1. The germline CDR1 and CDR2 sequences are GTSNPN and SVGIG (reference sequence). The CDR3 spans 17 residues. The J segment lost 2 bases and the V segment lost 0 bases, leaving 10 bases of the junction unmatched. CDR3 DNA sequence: TGTGCCTGGAGTGTGGACAGACAGGGCGGAGGCAATCAGCCCCAGCATTTT. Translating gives CAWSVDRQGGGNQPQHF.

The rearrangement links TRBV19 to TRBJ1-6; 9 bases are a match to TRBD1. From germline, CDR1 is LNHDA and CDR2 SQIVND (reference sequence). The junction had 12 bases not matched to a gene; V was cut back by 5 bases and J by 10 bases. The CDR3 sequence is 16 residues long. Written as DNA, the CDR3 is TGTGCCAGTAGTCGCGATCCACAGGGGGCAAGGTCACCCCTCCACTTT. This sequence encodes CASSRDPQGARSPLHF.

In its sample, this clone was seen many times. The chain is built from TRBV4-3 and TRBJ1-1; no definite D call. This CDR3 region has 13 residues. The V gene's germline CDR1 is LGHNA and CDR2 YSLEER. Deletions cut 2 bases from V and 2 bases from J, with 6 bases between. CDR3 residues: CASSQQINTEAFF. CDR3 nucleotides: TGCGCCAGCAGCCAACAGATCAACACTGAAGCTTTCTTT.

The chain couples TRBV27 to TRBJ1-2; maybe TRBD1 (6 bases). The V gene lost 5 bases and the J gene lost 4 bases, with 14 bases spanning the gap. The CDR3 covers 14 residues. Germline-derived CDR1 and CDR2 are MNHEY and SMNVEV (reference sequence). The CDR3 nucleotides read TGTGCCAGCAGTCCGCGGGGGGGGCCCTATGGCTACACCTTC. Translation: CASSPRGGPYGYTF.

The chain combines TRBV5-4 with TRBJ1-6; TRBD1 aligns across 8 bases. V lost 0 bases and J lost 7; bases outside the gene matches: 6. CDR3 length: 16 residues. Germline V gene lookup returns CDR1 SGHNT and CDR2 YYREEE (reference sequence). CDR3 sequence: CASSLGTGIANSPLHF. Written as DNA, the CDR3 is TGTGCCAGCAGCTTGGGGACAGGGATTGCGAATTCACCCCTCCACTTT. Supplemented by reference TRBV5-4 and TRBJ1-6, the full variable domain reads ETGVTQSPTHLIKTRGQQVTLRCSSQSGHNTVSWYQQALGQGPQFIFQYYREEENGRGNFPPRFSGLQFPNYSSELNVNALELDDSALYLCASSLGTGIANSPLHFGNGTRLTVT.